The clone carrying this T cell receptor beta chain was detected a few times. What it recognizes is unknown. These data originate in a study of beta chain features in type 1 diabetes. Overall study results and limits: Equally in patients and controls, shorter templates might have been favored by PCR.

Reverse transcription of all isolated RNA meant that expressed TCRB transcripts were sequenced. Data came from immunoSEQ multiplex PCR; TCRdb stores just in-frame clones and leaves some out. The table records some 220,000 clones, approximately 11% of them present only once. The CDR3 sequence is 14 residues long. V was pared by 0 bases and J by 1 base, with 9 bases between. CDR1 and CDR2 from the germline V gene are SQVTM and ANQGSEA. This receptor was taken from a man between 18 and 29 years old in good health. Source material: central memory CD4+ T cells from blood. J is TRBJ1-1 and V is TRBV29-1; the D gene is possibly TRBD1 (5 bases). CDR3 DNA sequence: TGCAGCGTTGAAGAGGGACTTGGGAACACTGAAGCTTTCTTT. The encoded protein is CSVEEGLGNTEAFF.